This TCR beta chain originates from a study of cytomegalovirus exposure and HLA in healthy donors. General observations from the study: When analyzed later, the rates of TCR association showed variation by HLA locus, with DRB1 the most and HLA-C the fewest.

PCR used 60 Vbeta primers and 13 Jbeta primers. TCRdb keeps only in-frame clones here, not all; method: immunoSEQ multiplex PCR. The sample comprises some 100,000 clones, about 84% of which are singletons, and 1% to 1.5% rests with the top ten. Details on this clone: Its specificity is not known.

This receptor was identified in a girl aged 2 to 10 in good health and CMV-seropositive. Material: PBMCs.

The CDR3 spells CASSLPLAGVYEQYF. CDR3 in DNA: TGCGCCAGCAGCTTGCCCCTAGCGGGAGTATACGAGCAGTACTTC. The chain employs TRBV5-1 and TRBJ2-7; 10 positions agree with TRBD2. The germline V gene encodes CDR1 SGHRS and CDR2 YFSETQ. V was clipped by 1 base and J by 4 bases; unmatched bases: 5. This CDR3 comprises 15 residues.